This T cell receptor beta chain was retrieved from a study of Ad26.COV2.S vaccination and SARS-CoV-2 variants. Study background: Ad26.COV2.S given intramuscularly, once or twice 56 days apart. Whole-study findings and limits: A substantial breadth of spike-specific CD8+ and CD4+ T cell responses after vaccination has been reported.

The V gene lost 1 base and the J gene lost 9 bases, with 7 bases spanning the gap. The CDR3 spans 11 residues. The germline gives CDR1 GTSNPN, CDR2 SVGIG (reference sequence). The table came from immunoSEQ multiplex PCR; TCRdb's copy has only in-frame clones and leaves some out. The sample contains hundreds of thousands of clones, 70% to 90% of which appear only once. Treatment given: about 20 received Ad26.COV2.S at low or high dose, single or two shots; 5 received placebo; per-sample allocation not given. After the first vaccine or placebo injection, samples were drawn on day 63. Immunization relied on an Ad26 vector, which expressed Wuhan-strain SARS-CoV-2 spike. With regard to this clone: What it binds is not known.

The chain uses TRBV30 and TRBJ2-1; D is unclear. This clonotype originated in a person aged 18-60 years who received the Ad26.COV2.S COVID-19 vaccine or a placebo. The material sequenced was peripheral blood, taken in a trial of Ad26.COV2.S vaccine versus placebo. CDR3 residues: CAWSGGFEQFF. CDR3 coding DNA: TGTGCCTGGAGTGGGGGATTTGAGCAGTTCTTC.